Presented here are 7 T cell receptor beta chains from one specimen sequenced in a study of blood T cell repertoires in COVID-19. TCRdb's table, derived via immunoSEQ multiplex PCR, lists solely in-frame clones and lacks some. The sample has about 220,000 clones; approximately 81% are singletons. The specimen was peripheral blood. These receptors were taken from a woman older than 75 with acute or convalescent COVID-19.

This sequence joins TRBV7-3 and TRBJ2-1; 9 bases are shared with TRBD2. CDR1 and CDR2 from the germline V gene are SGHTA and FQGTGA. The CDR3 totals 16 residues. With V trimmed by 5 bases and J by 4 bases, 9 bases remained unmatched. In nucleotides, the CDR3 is TGTGCCAGCAGCGCCCAGGTTAGCGGGGGTTACAATGAGCAGTTCTTC. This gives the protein CASSAQVSGGYNEQFF.

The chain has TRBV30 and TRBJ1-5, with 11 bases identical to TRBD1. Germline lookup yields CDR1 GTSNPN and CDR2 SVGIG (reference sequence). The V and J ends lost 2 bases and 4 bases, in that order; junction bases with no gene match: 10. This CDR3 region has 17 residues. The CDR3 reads CAWSHGQGAGWNQPQHF. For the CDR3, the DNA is TGTGCCTGGAGTCACGGACAGGGGGCAGGATGGAATCAGCCCCAGCATTTT.

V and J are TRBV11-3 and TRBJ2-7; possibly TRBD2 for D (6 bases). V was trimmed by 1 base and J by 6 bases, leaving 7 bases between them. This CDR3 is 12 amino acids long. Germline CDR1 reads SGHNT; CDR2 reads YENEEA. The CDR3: CASSLAGGEQYF. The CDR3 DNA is TGTGCCAGCAGCTTAGCCGGGGGCGAGCAGTACTTC.

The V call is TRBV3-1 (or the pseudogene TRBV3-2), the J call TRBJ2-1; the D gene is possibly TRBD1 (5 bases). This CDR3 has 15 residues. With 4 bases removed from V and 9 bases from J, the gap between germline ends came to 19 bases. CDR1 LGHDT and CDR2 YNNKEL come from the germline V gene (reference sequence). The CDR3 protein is CASSPRGARAGEQFF. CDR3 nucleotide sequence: TGTGCCAGCAGCCCCCGTGGGGCCCGGGCCGGTGAGCAGTTCTTC.

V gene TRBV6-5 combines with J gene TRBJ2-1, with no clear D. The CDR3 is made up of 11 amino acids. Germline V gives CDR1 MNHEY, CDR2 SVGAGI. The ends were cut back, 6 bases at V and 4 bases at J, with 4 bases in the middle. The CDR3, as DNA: TGTGCCAGCAGCCTTTACAATGAGCAGTTCTTC. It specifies CASSLYNEQFF.

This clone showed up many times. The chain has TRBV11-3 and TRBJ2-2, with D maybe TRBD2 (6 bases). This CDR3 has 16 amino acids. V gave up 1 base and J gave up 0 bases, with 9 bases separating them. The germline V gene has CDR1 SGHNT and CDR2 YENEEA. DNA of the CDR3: TGTGCCAGCAGCTTAGGGGGACTTACGAACACCGGGGAGCTGTTTTTT. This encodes CASSLGGLTNTGELFF.

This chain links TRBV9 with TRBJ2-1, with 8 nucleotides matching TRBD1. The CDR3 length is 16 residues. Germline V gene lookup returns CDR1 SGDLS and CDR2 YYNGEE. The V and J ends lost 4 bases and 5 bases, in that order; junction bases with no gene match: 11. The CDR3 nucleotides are TGTGCCAGCAGCACCGCGAGGGACAGGCTAAACAATGAGCAGTTCTTC. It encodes CASSTARDRLNNEQFF.